The 3 T cell receptor beta chains below all came from one sample that was sequenced in a study of T cells in Graves' hyperthyroidism and ophthalmopathy. Amplified TCR beta CDR3 regions came from RNA transcripts. Carried out on the TCR CDR3, a first-round RT-PCR used the HTBI primer set. TCRdb re-derived calls from the multiplex PCR reads in MiXCR, one entry per CDR3 protein. The sample carries around 350,000 distinct CDR3 sequences, 19% recorded once. The sample was blood. Receptors were obtained from a woman aged 18-29 years with Graves' hyperthyroidism.

This clonotype was detected ten times or more. The chain couples TRBV6-1 to TRBJ1-5; D unclear. Between the trimmed V and J ends, which lost 5 bases and 4 bases, there was a span of 6 bases. The CDR3 length is 12 residues. CDR1 is MNHNS and CDR2 is SASEGT in the germline V gene. CDR3 sequence (DNA): TGTGCCAGCAGTCGGATTAATCAGCCCCAGCATTTT. It specifies CASSRINQPQHF.

The table lists this clonotype with many counts. The V call is TRBV5-4, the J call TRBJ2-3; 7 bases align to TRBD2. The CDR3 covers 16 residues. Germline V gene sequence: CDR1 SGHNT, CDR2 YYREEE (reference sequence). J was trimmed by 2 bases and V by 0 bases; bases with no gene match: 6. The CDR3 nucleotides are TGTGCCAGCAGCTTGGGTGCGGGGGAGTTCACAGATACGCAGTATTTT. Translating it yields CASSLGAGEFTDTQYF.

This clonotype was seen many times. The chain couples TRBV6-5 to TRBJ1-1; D gene uncertain. CDR1 is MNHEY, CDR2 SVGAGI, per germline. The CDR3 contains 15 residues. V was cut by 4 bases and J by 0 bases, with 12 bases left in between. CDR3 protein: CASSFGRFMNTEAFF. CDR3 coding DNA: TGTGCCAGCAGTTTCGGAAGATTTATGAACACTGAAGCTTTCTTT.